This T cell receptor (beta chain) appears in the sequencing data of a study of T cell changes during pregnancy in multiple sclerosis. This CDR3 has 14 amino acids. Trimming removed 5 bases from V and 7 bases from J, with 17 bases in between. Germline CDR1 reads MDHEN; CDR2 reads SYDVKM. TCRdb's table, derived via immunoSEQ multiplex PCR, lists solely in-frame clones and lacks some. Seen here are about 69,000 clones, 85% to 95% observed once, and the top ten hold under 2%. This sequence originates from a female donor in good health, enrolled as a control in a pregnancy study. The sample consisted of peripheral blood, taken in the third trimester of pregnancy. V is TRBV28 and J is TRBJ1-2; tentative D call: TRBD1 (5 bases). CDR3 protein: CASSRDGTARGYTF. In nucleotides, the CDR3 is TGTGCCAGCAGTCGTGATGGGACTGCGCGTGGCTACACCTTC.